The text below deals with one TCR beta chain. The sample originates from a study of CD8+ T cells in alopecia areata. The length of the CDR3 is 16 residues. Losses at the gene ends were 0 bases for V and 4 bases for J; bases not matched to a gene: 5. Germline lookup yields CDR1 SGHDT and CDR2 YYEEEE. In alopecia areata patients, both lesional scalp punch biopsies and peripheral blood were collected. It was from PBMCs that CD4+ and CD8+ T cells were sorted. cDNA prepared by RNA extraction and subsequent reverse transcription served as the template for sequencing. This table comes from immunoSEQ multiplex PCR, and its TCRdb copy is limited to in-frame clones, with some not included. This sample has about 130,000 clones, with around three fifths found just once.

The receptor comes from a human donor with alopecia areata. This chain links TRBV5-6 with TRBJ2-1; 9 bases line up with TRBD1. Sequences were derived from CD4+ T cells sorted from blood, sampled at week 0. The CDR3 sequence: CASSLGTGGIYNEQFF. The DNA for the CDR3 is TGTGCCAGCAGCTTGGGAACAGGGGGCATTTACAATGAGCAGTTCTTC.